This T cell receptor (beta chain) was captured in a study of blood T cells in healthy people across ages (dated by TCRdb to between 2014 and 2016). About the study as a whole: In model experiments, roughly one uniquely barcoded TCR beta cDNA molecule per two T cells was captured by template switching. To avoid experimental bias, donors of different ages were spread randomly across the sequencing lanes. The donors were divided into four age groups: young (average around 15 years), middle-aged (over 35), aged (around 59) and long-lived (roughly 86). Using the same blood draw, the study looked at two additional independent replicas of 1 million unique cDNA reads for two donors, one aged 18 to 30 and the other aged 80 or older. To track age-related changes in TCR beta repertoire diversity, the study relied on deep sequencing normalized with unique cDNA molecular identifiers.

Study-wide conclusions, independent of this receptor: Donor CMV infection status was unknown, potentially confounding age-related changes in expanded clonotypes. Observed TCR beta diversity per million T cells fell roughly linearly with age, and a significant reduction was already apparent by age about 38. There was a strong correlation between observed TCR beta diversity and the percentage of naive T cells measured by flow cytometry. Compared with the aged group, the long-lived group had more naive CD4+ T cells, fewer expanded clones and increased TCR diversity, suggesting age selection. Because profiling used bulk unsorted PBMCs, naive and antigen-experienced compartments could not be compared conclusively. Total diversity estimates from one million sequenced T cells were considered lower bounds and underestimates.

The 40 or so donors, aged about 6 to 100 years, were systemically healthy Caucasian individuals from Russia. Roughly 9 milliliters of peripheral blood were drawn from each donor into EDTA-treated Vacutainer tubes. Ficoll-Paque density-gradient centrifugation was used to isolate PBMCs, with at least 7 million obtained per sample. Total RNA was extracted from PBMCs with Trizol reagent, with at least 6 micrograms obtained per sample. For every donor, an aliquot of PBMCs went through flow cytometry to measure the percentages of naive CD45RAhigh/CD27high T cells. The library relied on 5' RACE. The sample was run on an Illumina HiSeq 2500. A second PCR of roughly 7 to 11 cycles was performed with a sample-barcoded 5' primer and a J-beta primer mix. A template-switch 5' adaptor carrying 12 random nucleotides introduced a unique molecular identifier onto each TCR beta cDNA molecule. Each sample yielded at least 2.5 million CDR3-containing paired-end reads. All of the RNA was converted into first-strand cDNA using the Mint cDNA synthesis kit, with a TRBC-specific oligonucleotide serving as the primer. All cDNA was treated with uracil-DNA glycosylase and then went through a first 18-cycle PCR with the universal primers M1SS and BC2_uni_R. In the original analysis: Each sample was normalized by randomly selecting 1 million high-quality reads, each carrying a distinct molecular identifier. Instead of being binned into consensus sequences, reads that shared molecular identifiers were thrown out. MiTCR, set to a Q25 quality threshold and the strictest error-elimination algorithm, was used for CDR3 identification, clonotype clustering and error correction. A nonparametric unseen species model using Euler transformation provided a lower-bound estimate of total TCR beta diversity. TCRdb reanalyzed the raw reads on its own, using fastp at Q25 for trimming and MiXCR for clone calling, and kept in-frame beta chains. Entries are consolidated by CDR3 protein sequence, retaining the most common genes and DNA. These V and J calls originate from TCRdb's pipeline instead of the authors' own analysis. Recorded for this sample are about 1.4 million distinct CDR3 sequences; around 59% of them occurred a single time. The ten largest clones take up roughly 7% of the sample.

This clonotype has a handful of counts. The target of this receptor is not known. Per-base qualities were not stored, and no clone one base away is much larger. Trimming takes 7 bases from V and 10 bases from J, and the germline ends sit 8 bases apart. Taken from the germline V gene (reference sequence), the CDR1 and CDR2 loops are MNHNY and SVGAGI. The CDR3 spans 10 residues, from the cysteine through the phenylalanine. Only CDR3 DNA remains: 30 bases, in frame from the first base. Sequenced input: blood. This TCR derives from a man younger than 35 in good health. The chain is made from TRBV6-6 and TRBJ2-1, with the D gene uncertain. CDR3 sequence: CASKSSEQFF. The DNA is TGTGCCAGCAAGTCCTCGGAGCAGTTCTTC.